A selection of T cell receptor beta chains follows, all from one sample in a study of human T cells and chemical hapten exposure. TCRdb re-analysed the RACE reads in MiXCR, keeping a single row per CDR3 protein. This repertoire shows just under 350,000 distinct CDR3 sequences, around 6.9% found once; its top ten account for approximately 8.9%. This material consisted of whole blood, taken in connection with sensitization to the hapten diphenylcyclopropenone (DPC). The receptors were sampled from a woman between 18 and 30 years old with alopecia areata. Some clones in this sample may be carry-over from other donors' samples. The CDR3 runs from the conserved cysteine through the conserved F or W. The D gene is left open where the match is weak. Only some rows state a clone size, as once, few, many or a class for expanded clones.

clone_size j_call v_call d_call cdr3_aa
many TRBJ1-2 TRBV6-5 - CASSYDRRSSNYGYTF
- TRBJ1-5 TRBV28 - CASSLAGGTVRQPQHF
- TRBJ1-2 TRBV29-1 - CSVRSTVLTF
few TRBJ2-5 TRBV4-1 - CASSLGLTQTQYF
- TRBJ1-5 TRBV28 TRBD1 CASSPTGQGLQPQHF
many TRBJ1-4 TRBV6-5 TRBD1 CASSLGTGSIGKLFF
- TRBJ2-7 TRBV12-3/TRBV12-4 - CASSLGGVTYEQYF
- TRBJ1-2 TRBV10-3 TRBD1 CAISEGTGYGYTF
few TRBJ1-2 TRBV12-3/TRBV12-4 TRBD1 CASSLTGGLNYGYTF
- TRBJ1-5 TRBV20-1 TRBD1 CSARPATGGLNQPQHF
many TRBJ2-1 TRBV5-1 - CASSRGISYNEQFF
many TRBJ2-3 TRBV5-6 TRBD1 CASSLEQGGSADTQYF
few TRBJ1-4 TRBV7-2 - CASSFGPSDAKLFF
many TRBJ2-7 TRBV20-1 - CSARFEGAYEQYF
- TRBJ2-3 TRBV7-9 - CASSSIWDTQYF
- TRBJ2-4 TRBV28 - CASSLSYLVLAKNIQYF
- TRBJ1-1 TRBV18 - CASSPTTGLMNTEAFF
few TRBJ1-1 TRBV29-1 - CSVVYTEAFF
few TRBJ2-7 TRBV20-1 - CSASPKEGGSYEQYF
- TRBJ1-3 TRBV10-3 TRBD1 CAISEPGQGAGNTIYF
many TRBJ2-3 TRBV7-2 - CASSLAKGVGTDTQYF
- TRBJ1-1 TRBV6-2/TRBV6-3 - CGSSTAGIFEAFF
- TRBJ2-5 TRBV7-2 - CASSFGPSRGGETQYF
few TRBJ2-3 TRBV11-2 - CASSFQYTDTQYF
- TRBJ2-3 TRBV20-1 TRBD2 CRASRGGLGGVDTQYF
- TRBJ1-1 TRBV5-1 - CASSLEADREAFF
- TRBJ1-5 TRBV29-1 TRBD1 CSVEEGGGQPQHF
few TRBJ1-1 TRBV27 TRBD1 CASSPRATGGEAFF
- TRBJ1-2 TRBV27 - CASSISVNYGYTF
many TRBJ1-6 TRBV10-2 - CASGEGTGNSPLHF
many TRBJ1-1 TRBV28 TRBD1 CASSQSPGQPILEAFF